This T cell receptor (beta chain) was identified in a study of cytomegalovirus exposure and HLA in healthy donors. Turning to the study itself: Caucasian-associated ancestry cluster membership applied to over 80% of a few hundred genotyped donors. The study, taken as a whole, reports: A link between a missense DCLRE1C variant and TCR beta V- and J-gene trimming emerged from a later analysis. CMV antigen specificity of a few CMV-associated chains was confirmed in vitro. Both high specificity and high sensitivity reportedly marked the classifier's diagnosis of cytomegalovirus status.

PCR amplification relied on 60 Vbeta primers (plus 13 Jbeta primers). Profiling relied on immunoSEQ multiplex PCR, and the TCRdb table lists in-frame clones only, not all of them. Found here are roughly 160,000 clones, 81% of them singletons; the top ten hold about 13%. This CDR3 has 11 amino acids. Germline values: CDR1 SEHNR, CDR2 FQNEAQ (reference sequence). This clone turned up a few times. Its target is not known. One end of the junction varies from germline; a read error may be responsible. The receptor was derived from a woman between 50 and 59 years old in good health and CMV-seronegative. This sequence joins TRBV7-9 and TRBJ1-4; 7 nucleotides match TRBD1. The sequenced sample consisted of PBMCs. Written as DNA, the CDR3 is TGCCTGACAGGGTTTAATGAAAAACTGTTTTTT. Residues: CLTGFNEKLFF.